A single T cell receptor beta chain is shown here with its context. This record comes from a study of blood T cell repertoires in COVID-19. As for the study in general: The samples span acute and convalescent COVID-19 from the United States, Italy and Spain. The cDNA or gDNA used as material had been derived from T cells, B-cell-depleted T cells, or PBMCs.

The ends lost 7 bases at V and 7 bases at J; junction bases unmatched: 5. The germline CDR1 and CDR2 sequences are WSHSY and SAAADI. This CDR3 contains 13 residues. In the original analysis: Reference gene primer amplification gave estimated nucleated cell counts. This table comes from immunoSEQ multiplex PCR, and its TCRdb copy is limited to in-frame clones, with some not included. V and J calls and clone size follow that table, whereas D and trimming were derived from the DNA. The sample gives approximately 100,000 clones, more than 65% of which show up once; just under 25% is in the top ten. The clonotype originates from a man aged 55 to 70 with acute or convalescent COVID-19. The source material was peripheral blood. The chain joins TRBV10-2 to TRBJ2-1; TRBD2 aligns across 9 bases. The CDR3 loop is CASTGTSSNEQFF. The DNA for the CDR3 is TGCGCCAGCACTGGGACTAGCTCTAATGAGCAGTTCTTC.